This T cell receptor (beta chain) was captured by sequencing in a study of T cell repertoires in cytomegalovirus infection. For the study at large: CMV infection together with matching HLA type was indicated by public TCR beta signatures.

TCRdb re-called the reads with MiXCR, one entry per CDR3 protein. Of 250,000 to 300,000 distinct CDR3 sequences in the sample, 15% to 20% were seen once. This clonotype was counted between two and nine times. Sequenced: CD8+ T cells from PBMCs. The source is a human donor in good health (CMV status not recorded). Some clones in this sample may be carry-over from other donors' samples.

For the CDR3, the DNA is TGTGCCAGCAGCTTCTTTGCGGGCAAGGACAATGAGCAGTTCTTC. Amino acids: CASSFFAGKDNEQFF. This chain connects TRBV11-2 to TRBJ2-1; D perhaps matches TRBD2 (5 bases). This CDR3 is built from 15 residues. Looked up from germline, CDR1 is SGHAT and CDR2 is FQNNGV. Trimming took 3 bases from V and 5 from J, leaving 14 bases between them.